One sample yielded the 14 T cell receptor beta chains listed below, sequenced in a study of blood T cell repertoires in COVID-19. The assay was immunoSEQ multiplex PCR, and TCRdb's table has in-frame clones only and misses some. The table lists a few hundred thousand clones, approximately 90% of them singletons, with roughly 1.4% in the top ten. Sequenced: PBMCs or T cells enriched from blood (not recorded which). The receptor set was obtained from a woman between 18 and 29 years old who had been exposed to COVID-19.

This clone was counted only a few times. This chain joins TRBV5-4 and TRBJ2-7, with 11 nucleotides matching TRBD2. The CDR3 spans 16 residues. Germline V CDR1 and CDR2: SGHNT, YYREEE (reference sequence). With V trimmed by 3 bases and J by 1 base, 6 bases remained unmatched. The CDR3: CASSSPSGRPSYEQYF. The CDR3 DNA reads as TGTGCCAGCAGCTCACCTAGCGGGAGGCCTTCCTACGAGCAGTACTTC.

This clone showed up just once. The chain uses TRBV7-6 and TRBJ2-3; possible D gene TRBD1, 6 bases. The germline V gene has CDR1 SGHVS and CDR2 FNYEAQ. Trimming removed 5 bases at V and 3 bases at J, with 15 bases between. This CDR3 is built from 15 residues. This chain's CDR3 is CASSRQGMGTDTQYF. The CDR3 nucleotides read TGTGCCAGCAGCCGGCAGGGGATGGGAACAGATACGCAGTATTTT.

This clone was recorded only once. The rearrangement joins TRBV5-6 to TRBJ1-1, with D uncertain. The V gene lost 2 bases and the J gene lost 1 base, with 9 bases spanning the gap. Germline assignment: CDR1 SGHDT and CDR2 YYEEEE. The CDR3 spans 14 residues. Here the CDR3 DNA reads TGTGCCAGCAGCTTCGCGCTCACGAACACTGAAGCTTTCTTT. Residues: CASSFALTNTEAFF.

The V and J genes are TRBV6-4 and TRBJ2-2; 9 positions agree with TRBD2. Germline V gives CDR1 MRHNA, CDR2 SNTAGT. The CDR3 is 16 residues long. The trim removed 4 bases at V and 7 bases at J, leaving 10 bases unmatched. The CDR3 region is CASSASLAGSGGELFF. Here the CDR3 DNA reads TGTGCCAGCAGTGCCTCTCTAGCGGGGTCCGGCGGGGAGCTGTTTTTT.

V gene TRBV6-5 combines with J gene TRBJ2-7, with 7 bases identical to TRBD2. Germline CDR1 and CDR2: MNHEY and SVGAGI. V was clipped by 2 bases and J by 3 bases; unmatched bases: 7. The CDR3 has 15 amino acids. CDR3 DNA: TGTGCCAGCAGTTACCGCGGCGGGGGAGTCTACGAGCAGTACTTC. The encoded protein is CASSYRGGGVYEQYF.

The chain couples TRBV6-2 or TRBV6-3 to TRBJ2-1; 11 nucleotides line up with TRBD2. Per the germline V gene, CDR1 is MNHEY and CDR2 is SVGEGT. The length of the CDR3 is 15 residues. Trimming cost V 6 bases and J 5 bases; bases outside gene matches: 6. Here the CDR3 reads CASSRGTSGNNEQFF. For the CDR3, the DNA is TGTGCCAGCAGCCGCGGGACTAGCGGAAACAATGAGCAGTTCTTC.

This sequence joins TRBV11-1 and TRBJ1-4; no clear D gene. Germline CDR1 and CDR2: SGHAT and FQDESV (reference sequence). The CDR3 length is 15 residues. The V end lost 4 bases, the J end lost 8 bases, and 17 bases lay between the germline ends. The CDR3 nucleotides are TGTGCCAGCAGCTCCCCCGGAGGTCCTGGGGAAAAACTGTTTTTT. Amino acid sequence: CASSSPGGPGEKLFF. Together with reference TRBV11-1 and TRBJ1-4, the CDR3 gives the full variable domain: EAEVAQSPRYKITEKSQAVAFWCDPISGHATLYWYRQILGQGPELLVQFQDESVVDDSQLPKDRFSAERLKGVDSTLKIQPAELGDSAMYLCASSSPGGPGEKLFFGSGTQLSVL.

The chain employs TRBV6-5 and TRBJ1-5, with a tentative D call TRBD1 (6 bases). V gave up 4 bases and J gave up 0 bases, with 13 bases separating them. The CDR3 is 16 amino acids. From germline, CDR1 is MNHEY and CDR2 SVGAGI. CDR3 DNA: TGTGCCAGCAGTTCCAGGGGCCCGAATAGCAATCAGCCCCAGCATTTT. This translates into CASSSRGPNSNQPQHF.

The chain is built from TRBV11-3 and TRBJ2-2; 11 bases are shared with TRBD1. CDR3 length equals 16 residues. V lost 5 bases and J lost 2; bases outside the gene matches: 4. Germline CDR1 reads SGHNT; CDR2 reads YENEEA. CDR3 nucleotide sequence: TGTGCCAGCAGCGCTGGGACAGGGGGTAACACCGGGGAGCTGTTTTTT. Translated: CASSAGTGGNTGELFF.

This clone was found many times. The chain is built from TRBV5-1 and TRBJ2-7; 12 bases align to TRBD2. With V trimmed by 4 bases and J by 5 bases, 10 bases remained unmatched. Germline lookup yields CDR1 SGHRS and CDR2 YFSETQ. This CDR3 is 16 amino acids long. This chain's CDR3 is CASSRRLAGASHEQYF. CDR3 nucleotides: TGCGCCAGCAGCCGGCGACTAGCGGGAGCTTCGCACGAGCAGTACTTC. Full variable domain (rest looked up from reference TRBV5-1 and TRBJ2-7): KAGVTQTPRYLIKTRGQQVTLSCSPISGHRSVSWYQQTPGQGLQFLFEYFSETQRNKGNFPGRFSGRQFSNSRSEMNVSTLELGDSALYLCASSRRLAGASHEQYFGPGTRLTVT.

This sequence joins TRBV10-3 and TRBJ1-1; D uncertain. V dropped 0 bases and J dropped 3 bases, with 11 bases sitting between them. The CDR3 is 15 amino acids. Germline V lookup: CDR1 ENHRY, CDR2 SYGVKD. The chain's CDR3 is CAISESLSSDTEAFF. The DNA for the CDR3 is TGTGCCATCAGTGAGTCGTTATCGTCAGACACTGAAGCTTTCTTT.

The V gene is TRBV5-8, the J gene TRBJ1-5, with D possibly matching TRBD1 (6 bases). Trimming pared 2 bases from V and 6 bases from J, leaving 9 bases between. This CDR3 is built from 13 residues. Germline V gene sequence: CDR1 SGHTS, CDR2 YDEGEE. In DNA, the CDR3 is TGTGCCAGCAGCTTACAGGGTCCTCAGCCCCAGCATTTT. This encodes CASSLQGPQPQHF.

The rearrangement joins TRBV29-1 to TRBJ2-7; D not resolved. CDR1 SQVTM and CDR2 ANQGSEA come from the germline V gene. Trimming pared 4 bases from V and 0 bases from J, leaving 10 bases between. The length of the CDR3 is 13 residues. This chain's CDR3 is CSVGLRSSYEQYF. CDR3 nucleotides: TGCAGCGTTGGTCTCCGTAGCTCCTACGAGCAGTACTTC.

This rearrangement joins TRBV5-1 to TRBJ1-2; 8 nucleotides align to TRBD1. CDR3 size: 15 residues. CDR1 and CDR2 from the germline V gene are SGHRS and YFSETQ. Trimming cost V 4 bases and J 7 bases; bases outside gene matches: 12. CDR3 amino acids: CASSRDGQGISGYTF. The DNA for the CDR3 is TGCGCCAGCAGCCGGGACGGACAGGGAATAAGTGGCTACACCTTC.